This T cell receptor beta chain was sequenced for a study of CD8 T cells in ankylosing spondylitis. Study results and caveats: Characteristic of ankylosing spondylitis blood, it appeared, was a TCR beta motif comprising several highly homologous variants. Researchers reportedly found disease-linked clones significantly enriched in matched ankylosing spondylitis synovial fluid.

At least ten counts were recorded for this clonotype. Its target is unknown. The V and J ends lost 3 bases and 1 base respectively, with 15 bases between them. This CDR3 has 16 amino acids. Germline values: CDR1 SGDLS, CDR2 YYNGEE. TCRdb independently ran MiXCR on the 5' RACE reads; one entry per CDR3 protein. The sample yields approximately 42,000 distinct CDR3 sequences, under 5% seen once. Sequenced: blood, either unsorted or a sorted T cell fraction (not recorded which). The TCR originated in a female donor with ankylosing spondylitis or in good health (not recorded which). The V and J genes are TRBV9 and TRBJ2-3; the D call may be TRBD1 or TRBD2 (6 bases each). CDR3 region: CASSAWGADGTDTQYF. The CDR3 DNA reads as TGTGCCAGCAGCGCTTGGGGGGCCGATGGCACAGATACGCAGTATTTT.